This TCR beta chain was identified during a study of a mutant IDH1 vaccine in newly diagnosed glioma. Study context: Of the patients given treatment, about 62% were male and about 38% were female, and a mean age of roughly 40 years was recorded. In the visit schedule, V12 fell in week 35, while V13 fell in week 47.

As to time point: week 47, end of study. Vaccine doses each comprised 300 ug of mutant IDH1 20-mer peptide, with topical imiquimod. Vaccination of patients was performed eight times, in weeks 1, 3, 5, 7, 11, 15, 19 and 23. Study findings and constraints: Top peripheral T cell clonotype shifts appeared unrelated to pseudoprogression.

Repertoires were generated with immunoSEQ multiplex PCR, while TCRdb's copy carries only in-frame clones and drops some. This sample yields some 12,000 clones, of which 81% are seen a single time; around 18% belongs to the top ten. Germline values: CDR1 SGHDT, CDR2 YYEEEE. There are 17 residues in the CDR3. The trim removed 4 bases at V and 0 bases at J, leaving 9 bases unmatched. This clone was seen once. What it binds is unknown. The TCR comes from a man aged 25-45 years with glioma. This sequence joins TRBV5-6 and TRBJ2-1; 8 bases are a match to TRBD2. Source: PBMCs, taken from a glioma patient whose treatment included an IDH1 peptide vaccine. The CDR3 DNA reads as TGTGCCAGCAGCCCCTCAGAGCGGGGGCCCTCCTACAATGAGCAGTTCTTC. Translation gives CASSPSERGPSYNEQFF.